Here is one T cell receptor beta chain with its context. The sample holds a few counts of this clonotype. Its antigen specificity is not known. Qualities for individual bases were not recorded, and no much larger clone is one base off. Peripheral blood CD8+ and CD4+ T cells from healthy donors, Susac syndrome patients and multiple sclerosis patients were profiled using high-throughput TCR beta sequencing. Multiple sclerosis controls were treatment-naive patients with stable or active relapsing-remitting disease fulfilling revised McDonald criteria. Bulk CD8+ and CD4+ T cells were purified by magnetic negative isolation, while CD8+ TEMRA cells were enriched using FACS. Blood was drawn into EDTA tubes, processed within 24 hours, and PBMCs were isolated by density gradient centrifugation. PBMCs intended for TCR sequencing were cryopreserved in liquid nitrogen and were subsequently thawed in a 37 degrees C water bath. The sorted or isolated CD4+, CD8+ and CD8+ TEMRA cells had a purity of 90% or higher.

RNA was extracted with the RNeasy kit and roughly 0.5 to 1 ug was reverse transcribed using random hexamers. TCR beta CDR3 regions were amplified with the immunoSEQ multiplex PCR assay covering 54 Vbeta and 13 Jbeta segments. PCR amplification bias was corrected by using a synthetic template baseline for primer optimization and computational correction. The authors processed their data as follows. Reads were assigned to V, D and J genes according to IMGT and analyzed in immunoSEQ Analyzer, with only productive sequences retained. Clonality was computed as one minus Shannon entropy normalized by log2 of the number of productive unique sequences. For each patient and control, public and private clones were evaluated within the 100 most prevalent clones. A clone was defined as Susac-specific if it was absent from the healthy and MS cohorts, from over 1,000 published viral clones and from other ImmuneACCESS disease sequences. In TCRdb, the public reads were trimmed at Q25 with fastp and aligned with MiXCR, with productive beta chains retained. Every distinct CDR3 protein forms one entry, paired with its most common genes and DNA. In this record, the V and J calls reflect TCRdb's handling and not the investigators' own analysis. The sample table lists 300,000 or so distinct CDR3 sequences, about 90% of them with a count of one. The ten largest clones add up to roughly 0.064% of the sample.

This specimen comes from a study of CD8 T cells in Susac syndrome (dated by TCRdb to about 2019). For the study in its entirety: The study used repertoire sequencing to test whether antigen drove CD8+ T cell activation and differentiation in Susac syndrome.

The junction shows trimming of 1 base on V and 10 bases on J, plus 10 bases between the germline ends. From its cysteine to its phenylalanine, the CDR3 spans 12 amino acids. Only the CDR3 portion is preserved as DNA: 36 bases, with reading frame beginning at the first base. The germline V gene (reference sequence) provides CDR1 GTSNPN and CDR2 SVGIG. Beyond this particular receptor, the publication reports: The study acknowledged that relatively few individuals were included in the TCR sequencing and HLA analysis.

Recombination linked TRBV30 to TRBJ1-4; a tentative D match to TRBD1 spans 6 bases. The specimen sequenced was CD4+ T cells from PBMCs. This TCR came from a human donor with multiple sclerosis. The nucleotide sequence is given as TGTGCCTGGAGTGGCCCAGGGGTAAAACTGTTTTTT. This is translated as CAWSGPGVKLFF. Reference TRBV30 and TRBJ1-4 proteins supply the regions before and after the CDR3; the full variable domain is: SQTIHQWPATLVQPVGSPLSLECTVEGTSNPNLYWYRQAAGRGLQLLFYSVGIGQISSEVPQNLSASRPQDRQFILSSKKLLLSDSGFYLCAWSGPGVKLFFGSGTQLSVL.